These 16 T cell receptor beta chains share one sample of origin, sequenced in a study of PD-1 blockade in mismatch repair-deficient tumors. Libraries were prepared by immunoSEQ multiplex PCR; TCRdb keeps only in-frame clonotypes and omits some of them. This sample has approximately 16,000 clones, with about 87% found just once. Here the sequenced sample was PBMCs, taken roughly 23 weeks after starting pembrolizumab. The source of these receptors is an adult with mismatch repair-deficient cancer.

The chain links TRBV27 to TRBJ2-5; no reliable D call. The DNA end is more similar to TRBJ2-7, so the J call may be wrong. This CDR3 is built from 14 residues. Per the germline V gene, CDR1 is MNHEY and CDR2 is SMNVEV (reference sequence). CDR3 nucleotide sequence: TGTGCCAGCAGTCCCTTACTACCTCCCGACGAGCAGTACTTC. Translated: CASSPLLPPDEQYF.

This chain links TRBV7-6 with TRBJ2-7, with TRBD1 as a possible D gene (5 bases). The V end was cut by 1 base, the J end by 3 bases, with 10 bases between. Looked up from germline, CDR1 is SGHVS and CDR2 is FNYEAQ. This CDR3 contains 14 residues. The CDR3 here is CASSLVRALYEQYF. In nucleotides, the CDR3 is TGTGCCAGCAGCTTAGTCAGGGCCCTCTACGAGCAGTACTTC.

The chain carries TRBV6-1 and TRBJ2-7, with D perhaps TRBD2 (5 bases). The CDR3 totals 14 residues. The V end lost 6 bases, the J end lost 6 bases, and 18 bases lay between the germline ends. Germline loops: CDR1 MNHNS, CDR2 SASEGT. Here the CDR3 reads CASRGSGSLGEQYF. DNA for the CDR3: TGTGCCAGCAGGGGGTCGGGGTCCCTCGGCGAGCAGTACTTC.

CDR3 nucleotide sequence: TGTGCCAGCTCACCAATAACCGCCGCGGGAGCTAAAAACGAGCAGTACTTC. It yields the protein CASSPITAAGAKNEQYF. This chain connects TRBV18 to TRBJ2-7; 7 bases map to TRBD2. The CDR3 is 17 amino acids. The germline V gene has CDR1 KGHSH and CDR2 LQKENI. J was trimmed by 5 bases and V by 2 bases; bases with no gene match: 15.

V gene TRBV5-1 combines with J gene TRBJ1-5, with TRBD1 matching over 8 bases. CDR3 length equals 14 residues. Germline trimming cut 3 bases from V and 4 bases from J; bases unmatched to any gene: 3. Germline V gene data show CDR1 as SGHRS and CDR2 as YFSETQ. DNA for the CDR3: TGCGCCAGCAGCTCAACAGGGGGGAATCAGCCCCAGCATTTT. This encodes CASSSTGGNQPQHF.

This clone was observed a few times. The J gene is TRBJ2-7, the V gene TRBV5-1; TRBD1 is a possible D gene (6 bases). V gave up 5 bases and J gave up 0 bases, with 15 bases separating them. The germline gives CDR1 SGHRS, CDR2 YFSETQ. This CDR3 is built from 15 residues. The DNA of the CDR3 is TGCGCCAGCAGACACACAGGGATTACCTCCTACGAGCAGTACTTC. Its protein is CASRHTGITSYEQYF.

V usage is TRBV7-2 and J usage is TRBJ2-7; 9 bases match TRBD2. Per germline, CDR1 SGHTA and CDR2 FQGNSA. V trimming: 0 bases; J trimming: 2 bases; junction bases outside the gene matches: 8. The CDR3 runs 17 residues. The CDR3 DNA reads TGTGCCAGCAGCTTAGCTCGGGGGGGCGGGAGGGCCTACGAGCAGTACTTC. Translation: CASSLARGGGRAYEQYF.

The count of this clone is one. V gene TRBV29-1 combines with J gene TRBJ2-7; 13 bases map to TRBD2. Unmatched junction bases numbered 8, after V lost 2 bases and J lost 4 bases. The germline V gene encodes CDR1 SQVTM and CDR2 ANQGSEA. The CDR3 loop spans 16 amino acids. The CDR3 DNA reads TGCAGCGTTGAAAAACTAGCGGGAGGGGGGTCTTACGAGCAGTACTTC. It specifies CSVEKLAGGGSYEQYF.

The rearrangement uses TRBV27 and TRBJ2-2; TRBD2 agrees at 14 bases. Germline lookup yields CDR1 MNHEY and CDR2 SMNVEV (reference sequence). The CDR3 has 16 amino acids. The V and J ends lost 5 bases and 10 bases, in that order; junction bases with no gene match: 9. CDR3 sequence (DNA): TGTGCCAGCAGTCCCTCCGGGACTAGCGGGAGTGTGGAGCTGTTTTTT. Translated, it gives CASSPSGTSGSVELFF.

This clone appeared once. V is TRBV28 and J is TRBJ1-4, with TRBD1 matching over 7 bases. V gave up 4 bases and J gave up 10 bases; unmatched junction bases: 9. The CDR3 consists of 14 residues. Germline CDR1 is MDHEN and CDR2 is SYDVKM. The CDR3 loop reads CASSWTGRIGKLFF. CDR3 in DNA: TGTGCCAGCAGTTGGACAGGTCGTATAGGAAAACTGTTTTTT.

The rearrangement uses TRBV28 and TRBJ2-7; 11 nucleotides agree with TRBD2. This CDR3 has 14 amino acids. V lost 7 bases to trimming and J lost 5 bases; unmatched junction nucleotides: 7. The germline V gene has CDR1 MDHEN and CDR2 SYDVKM. In nucleotides, the CDR3 is TGTGCCAGCACCCTTAGCGGGAGGGCCAACGAGCAGTACTTC. Translating it yields CASTLSGRANEQYF.

V is TRBV7-9 and J is TRBJ2-1; 12 bases line up with TRBD2. V lost 1 base to trimming and J lost 10 bases; unmatched junction nucleotides: 2. CDR3 length: 14 amino acids. Germline CDR1 and CDR2: SEHNR and FQNEAQ (reference sequence). The CDR3 region has the DNA TGTGCCAGCAGCTTAGAACTAGCGGGGGGAGAGCAGTTCTTC. Protein sequence: CASSLELAGGEQFF.

The table lists this clone with a count of one. The rearrangement links TRBV30 to TRBJ1-2, with D tentatively TRBD1 (5 bases). Trimming shortened V by 1 base and J by 7 bases, and 13 bases separated the two germline ends. CDR3 size: 13 residues. Germline CDR1 reads GTSNPN; CDR2 reads SVGIG (reference sequence). The CDR3 DNA is TGTGCCTGGAGTGCGCAGGGTATCGGTGGCTACACCTTC. It codes for CAWSAQGIGGYTF.

J is TRBJ2-3 and V is TRBV18; D ambiguous. Germline V gene data show CDR1 as KGHSH and CDR2 as LQKENI. The CDR3 contains 15 residues. V lost 3 bases to trimming and J lost 2 bases, with 12 bases between them. The CDR3 region has the DNA TGTGCCAGCTCACCTCGCAGTATTATCACAGATACGCAGTATTTT. It is translated as CASSPRSIITDTQYF.

The chain carries TRBV13 and TRBJ2-2, with D perhaps matching TRBD2 (5 bases). CDR1 is PRHDT and CDR2 is FYEKMQ in the germline V gene (reference sequence). V dropped 3 bases and J dropped 1 base, with 12 bases sitting between them. The CDR3 contains 16 residues. CDR3 nucleotide sequence: TGTGCCAGCAGCTTCGGAGCGGAGCAGAACACCGGGGAGCTGTTTTTT. It codes for CASSFGAEQNTGELFF.

The J gene is TRBJ1-2, the V gene TRBV28; D is ambiguous. The germline CDR1 and CDR2 sequences are MDHEN and SYDVKM. This CDR3 is built from 11 residues. Trimming stripped 4 bases from V and 7 bases from J, with 7 bases between. The CDR3 protein is CASSSTGGYTF. The CDR3 DNA reads as TGTGCCAGCAGTTCGACTGGTGGCTACACCTTC.